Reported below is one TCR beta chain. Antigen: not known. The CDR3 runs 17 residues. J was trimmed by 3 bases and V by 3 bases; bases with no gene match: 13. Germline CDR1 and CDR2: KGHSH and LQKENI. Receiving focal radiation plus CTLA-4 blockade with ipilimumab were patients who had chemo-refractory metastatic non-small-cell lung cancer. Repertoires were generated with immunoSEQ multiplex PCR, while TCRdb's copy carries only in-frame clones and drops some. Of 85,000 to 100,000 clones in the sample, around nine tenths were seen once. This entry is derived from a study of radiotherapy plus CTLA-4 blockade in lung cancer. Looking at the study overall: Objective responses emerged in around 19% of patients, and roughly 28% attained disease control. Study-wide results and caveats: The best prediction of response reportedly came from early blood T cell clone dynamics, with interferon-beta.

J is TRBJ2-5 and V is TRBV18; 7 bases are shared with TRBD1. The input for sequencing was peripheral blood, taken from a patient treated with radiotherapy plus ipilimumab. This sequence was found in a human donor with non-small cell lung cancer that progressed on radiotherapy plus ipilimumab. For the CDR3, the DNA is TGTGCCAGCTCACCGAACTTGTACCGGACAGGCGAAGAGACCCAGTACTTC. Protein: CASSPNLYRTGEETQYF. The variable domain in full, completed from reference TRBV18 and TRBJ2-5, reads NAGVMQNPRHLVRRRGQEARLRCSPMKGHSHVYWYRQLPEEGLKFMVYLQKENIIDESGMPKERFSAEFPKEGPSILRIQQVVRGDSAAYFCASSPNLYRTGEETQYFGPGTRLLVL.